Sequencing of this TCR beta chain was carried out in a study of CD8+CD57+ T cells in acquired aplastic anemia. On the study more broadly: On average, sorted CD4+ and CD8+ cells gave roughly 3 ug of DNA.

Profiling that covered TCR beta VDJ and CDR3 relied on genomic DNA as its template. TCRdb called the reads again in MiXCR, with one record for every CDR3 protein. Of approximately 250,000 distinct CDR3 sequences in the sample, approximately 80% were seen once. Selection for sequencing was limited to patients who had shown CD8+CD57+ cell expansion by flow cytometry. Severe acquired aplastic anemia was present in every patient. This CDR3 spans 13 amino acids. Germline CDR1 reads DFQATT; CDR2 reads SNEGSKA (reference sequence). In the case of this clonotype: As yet, its antigen is unknown. One end of the junction does not line up with germline, which may come from a read error.

Points from the study as a whole: Comparison of patients with controls identified almost 30 shared CD8+ CDR3 sequences.

The J gene is TRBJ2-1, the V gene TRBV20-1; TRBD2 agrees at 10 bases. Sequencing used sorted CD4+, CD8+, or CD8+CD57+ T cells (not recorded which) from PBMCs. The clonotype originates from a human donor with aplastic anemia. CDR3 region: CSARSIAGGPRLF. CDR3 nucleotide sequence: TGCAGTGCTAGATCCATAGCGGGAGGCCCAAGGCTCTTC.